This TCR beta chain was captured in a study of cytomegalovirus exposure and HLA in healthy donors. Study overall: Inside one of the first data releases sat about 91 million unique TCRs taken from HLA-typed donors.

PCR used 60 Vbeta primers and 13 Jbeta primers. Profiled with immunoSEQ multiplex PCR; TCRdb holds only in-frame clones, not every one. Altogether under 200,000 clones are present, 65% to 80% being singletons, with the ten largest covering 6.5% to 9%. Points from the study as a whole: There were about 160 TCR beta chains listed as cytomegalovirus-associated. TCR beta chains associated with HLA were, in a later analysis, more clonally expanded than equally common others. By HLA locus, TCR association rates varied in a later analysis, with DRB1 showing the most and HLA-C the fewest.

About this clone: Its target is not known.

The CDR3 extends over 12 amino acids. Between the trimmed V and J ends, which lost 3 bases and 7 bases, there was a span of 9 bases. The germline V gene has CDR1 MNHNS and CDR2 SASEGT. This chain uses TRBV6-1 with TRBJ1-2, with TRBD1 as a possible D gene (5 bases). Sequencing input: PBMCs. The source is a woman between 40 and 55 years old in good health and CMV-seropositive. The CDR3 DNA reads TGTGCCAGCAGTGACCAGGGCTTTGGCTACACCTTC. It encodes CASSDQGFGYTF.